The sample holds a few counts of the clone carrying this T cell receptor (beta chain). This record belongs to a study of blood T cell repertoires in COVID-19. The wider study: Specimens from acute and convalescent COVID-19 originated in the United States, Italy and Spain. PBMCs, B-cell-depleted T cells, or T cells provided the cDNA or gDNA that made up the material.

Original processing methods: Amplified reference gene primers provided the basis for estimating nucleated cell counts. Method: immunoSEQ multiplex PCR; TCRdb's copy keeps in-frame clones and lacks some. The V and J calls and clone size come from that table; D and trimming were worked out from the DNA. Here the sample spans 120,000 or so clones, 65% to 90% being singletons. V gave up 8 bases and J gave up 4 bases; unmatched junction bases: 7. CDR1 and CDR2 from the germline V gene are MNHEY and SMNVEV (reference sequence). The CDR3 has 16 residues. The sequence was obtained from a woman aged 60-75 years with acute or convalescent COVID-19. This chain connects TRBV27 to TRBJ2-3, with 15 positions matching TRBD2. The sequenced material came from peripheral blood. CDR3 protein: CASGLRTSGGADTQYF. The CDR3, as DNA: TGTGCCAGCGGGCTAAGGACTAGCGGGGGGGCAGATACGCAGTATTTT.